This T cell receptor (beta chain) was sequenced during a study of T cells in Graves' hyperthyroidism and ophthalmopathy. Amplified TCR beta CDR3 regions came from RNA transcripts. The TCR CDR3 was amplified in a first-round RT-PCR using the HTBI primer set. TCRdb reanalysed the multiplex PCR reads using MiXCR and keeps one entry per CDR3 protein. The table has about 380,000 distinct CDR3 sequences, 13% seen once; the top ten hold roughly 20%. Study conclusions and caveats: In blood, most of the thyroid clonotypes expanded above 0.001 were also present.

This CDR3 has 13 amino acids. Germline values: CDR1 GTSNPN, CDR2 SVGIG (reference sequence). As to this clonotype: The antigen remains unidentified. Mismatch with germline at one junction end may stem from a read error.

Each patient was aged 18 to 65 and had newly diagnosed hyperthyroidism of under 2 months' duration. This sequence originates from a man younger than 40 with Graves' hyperthyroidism that later progressed to Graves' ophthalmopathy. The sample taken for sequencing was blood. The rearrangement links TRBV30 to TRBJ1-5; the D gene is possibly TRBD1 (6 bases). The DNA for the CDR3 is TGTGCCTGGAGTGAACAGGGAAATCAGCGCCAGCATTTT. It yields the protein CAWSEQGNQRQHF.